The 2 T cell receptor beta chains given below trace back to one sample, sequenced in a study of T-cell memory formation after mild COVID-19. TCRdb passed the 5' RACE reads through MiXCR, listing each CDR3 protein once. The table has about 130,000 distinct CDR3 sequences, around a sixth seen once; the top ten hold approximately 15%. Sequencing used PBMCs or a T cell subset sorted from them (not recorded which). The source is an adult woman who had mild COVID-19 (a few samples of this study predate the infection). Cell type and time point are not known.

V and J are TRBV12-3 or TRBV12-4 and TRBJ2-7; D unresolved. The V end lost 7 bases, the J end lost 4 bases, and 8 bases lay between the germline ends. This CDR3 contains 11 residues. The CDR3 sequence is CASKFGYEQYF. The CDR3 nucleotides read TGTGCCAGCAAGTTCGGATACGAGCAGTACTTC.

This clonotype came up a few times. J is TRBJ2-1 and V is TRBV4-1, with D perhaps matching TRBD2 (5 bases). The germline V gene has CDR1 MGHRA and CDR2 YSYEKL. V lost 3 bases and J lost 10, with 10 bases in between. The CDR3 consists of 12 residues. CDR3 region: CASSQRVGEQFF. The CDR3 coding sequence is TGCGCCAGCAGCCAGAGGGTTGGGGAGCAGTTCTTC.